This TCR beta chain came from a study of regulatory T cells in long-lasting Graves disease (dated by TCRdb to 2020 to 2023). Regarding the research as a whole: Antithyroid drugs had been taken for less than 3 months by newly diagnosed Graves' disease patients. This study used TCR sequencing and RNA sequencing of peripheral blood to compare persistent Graves' disease patients against newly diagnosed Graves' disease patients. The study took place in China and was registered as a clinical trial. TCR sequencing covered around 13 persistent and roughly 20 newly diagnosed Graves' disease patients, approximately 33 samples in total. Paper-wide results and their limitations: Persistent disease showed preferential use of TRBV28, TRBJ1-2 and TRBJ2-5, whereas newly diagnosed disease favored TRBV20-1 and TRBJ2-1. Peripheral blood alone was examined, since thyroid tissue, which constituted the primary lesion, could not be accessed. Persistent Graves' disease patients showed lower TCR Shannon entropy and fewer highly expanded clones than newly diagnosed patients, suggesting clonal expansion. More public clonotypes were shared among persistent patients (roughly 2,700) than among newly diagnosed patients (966). Only the TCR beta chain was sequenced and analyzed. The authors acknowledged the small sample size as a limitation that may reduce accuracy.

The time point label, read with the paper, signifies: newly diagnosed GD, antithyroid drugs for less than 3 months. For both TCR sequencing and RNA sequencing, RNA was extracted from PBMCs in TRIzol. Graves' disease was diagnosed according to American Thyroid Association guidelines. Patients for the study were recruited at an endocrinology department in Xi'an, China. Each patient gave approximately 8.8 milliliters of peripheral blood, collected in an EDTA anticoagulant tube. Ficoll Paque Plus density gradient separation was used to isolate PBMCs, and no further T cell sorting was performed. An Agilent 2100 Bioanalyzer and agarose gel were used to check RNA quality, and a NanoDrop 2000 was used to measure RNA concentration. The CDR3 goes from the cysteine to the phenylalanine over 15 residues. The CDR3 DNA has 45 bases and is translated from base 1. Between the V and J ends, shortened by 1 base and 2 bases respectively, the junction contains 8 bases. CDR1 is given as LGHNT and CDR2 as FRNRAP, both from the germline V gene.

The library was produced with multiplex PCR. The sequencer was an Illumina HiSeq 4000. TCR beta libraries were built with iRepertoire HTBI primers and Arm-PCR amplification of CDR3 regions. PCR products were gel purified before sequencing. The published analysis was carried out like this. Gene usage analysis of CDR3 amino acid clonotypes relied on the roughly 60 TRBV and more than twelve TRBJ segments identified across samples. COPE and FqMerger were used to merge the filtered high-quality paired reads into contigs. BLAST was used to align contigs to the IMGT TRBV, TRBD and TRBJ reference genes, and CDR3 was defined following IMGT. Any clonotype with a frequency above 0.1% was classified as a highly expanded clone. Shannon entropy served as the measure of repertoire diversity, while the Gini coefficient captured V-J evenness. A clonotype found in more than one individual was treated as public. Through fastp at Q25 and MiXCR, TCRdb rebuilt clones from the public reads, retaining in-frame beta chains. Rows are unified per CDR3 protein, each entry keeping the most common DNA and genes. These V and J calls originate from TCRdb's pipeline instead of the authors' own analysis. Within this sample are over 500,000 distinct CDR3 sequences, with roughly 16% of them counted one time only. Under 20% of the sample comes from the top ten.

There are a few counts of this clonotype. It has no known antigen specificity. Per-base qualities were not stored, and no clone one base away is much larger. These same records also appear under a second study, on T cells in Graves' hyperthyroidism and ophthalmopathy. As described in the second report: Graves' hyperthyroidism was defined as stable when no progression to ophthalmopathy occurred over 18 months of follow-up. Hyperthyroidism patients were newly diagnosed, had a disease duration of under 2 months, and were aged 18 to 65 years. Any patient with an uncontrolled infection, another autoimmune disease, pregnancy or lactation was excluded. Clinical symptoms, serum thyroxine and TRAb, thyroid ultrasound, and orbital computed tomography formed the basis for the diagnoses. A first-round RT-PCR of the TCR CDR3 used the HTBI primer set with the Qiagen OneStep RT-PCR kit. Blood samples also contained most of the expanded thyroid clonotypes (frequency above 0.001), which suggests that blood repertoires may reflect thyroid immune responses. A 13 V-J signature model separated ophthalmopathy from stable hyperthyroidism, with 87.88% sensitivity and about 81% specificity in cross-validation and 80%/75% in testing. In validation, the model predicted progression to ophthalmopathy with around 71% sensitivity and roughly 75% specificity, a median of around 6.6 months before onset. To identify TCR V-J signatures that set the groups apart, the researchers used a discovery cohort of 100 or so patients, made up of 43 with Graves' ophthalmopathy and 55 to 65 with stable Graves' hyperthyroidism. An independent validation cohort of under 20 hyperthyroidism patients and more than 15 patients who later progressed to ophthalmopathy tested prospective prediction of ophthalmopathy. The 85 to 100 discovery patients were divided at random into training and test sets in a 7:3 ratio. In addition, the study compared T-cell repertoires in thyroid tissue and in blood from roughly six Graves' hyperthyroidism patients. After sampling, hyperthyroidism patients received methimazole starting at 30 mg daily, and ophthalmopathy patients received high-dose intravenous methylprednisolone. A second multiplex PCR round built the libraries, followed by size selection and purification. Paired-end sequencing of the libraries was performed with 100 bp reads on an Illumina HiSeq2000. SOAPnuke was used to process the raw data, with reads discarded if the reads contained adapters or uncalled bases, had a mean Phred below 15, or lacked an exact constant-primer or identifier match. High-quality paired reads were merged using COPE v1.2.5, and each unique nucleotide sequence was defined as a clonotype. Clonotypes were aligned to IMGT TRBV, TRBD and TRBJ reference segments using MiTCR v1.1. The analysis was restricted to V-J combinations with a frequency above 0.0001, which together covered 99.2% of the repertoires. A TCS score was defined as the ratio of F50 (clonal expansion) to E x V (chaos), with BLOSUM62-based TCRdist applied between CDR3 peptides within each V-J. Welch's t-statistics and random forest reduced roughly 540 V-J features to some 14, which were used in a naive Bayes classifier (R e1071). Sample size was not statistically predetermined, and investigators were not blinded to group allocation. The paper reports TCR Vbeta CDR3 sequencing of 140 or so peripheral blood samples: fewer than 50 ophthalmopathy, 70 to 85 hyperthyroidism and approximately 17 progressor patients.

This TCR came from a woman aged 30 to 39 with Graves disease. Donor details come from another sample of the same person, matched by shared clones. Sample: peripheral blood mononuclear cells (PBMCs), taken at new diagnosis, from a patient treated with antithyroid drugs. This chain joins TRBV12-5 to TRBJ2-2; TRBD1 could be the D gene, as 6 bases match. This receptor has the CDR3 CASGLGTANTGELFF. In nucleotides, the sequence is TGTGCTAGTGGTTTGGGGACAGCCAACACCGGGGAGCTGTTTTTT. The CDR3 plus the reference TRBV12-5 and TRBJ2-2 genes for the other parts give the full variable domain: DARVTQTPRHKVTEMGQEVTMRCQPILGHNTVFWYRQTMMQGLELLAYFRNRAPLDDSGMPKDRFSAEMPDATLATLKIQPSEPRDSAVYFCASGLGTANTGELFFGEGSRLTVL.